This TCR beta chain was identified in a study of blood T cell repertoires in COVID-19. Overall study context: Acute and convalescent COVID-19 specimens originated in the United States, Italy and Spain.

Per the original data handling: Reference gene primer amplification gave nucleated cell count estimates. The table came from immunoSEQ multiplex PCR; TCRdb's copy has only in-frame clones and leaves some out. Clonal size and the V and J genes are those of that table, whereas D and trimming came from the DNA. The sample has 40,000 to 60,000 clones; more than 70% are singletons. Germline V CDR1 and CDR2: MNHEY, SVGEGT. The CDR3 length is 15 residues. The V and J ends lost 5 bases and 3 bases, in that order; junction bases with no gene match: 10. This TCR was sampled from a woman aged 55-70 years with acute or convalescent COVID-19. The rearrangement links TRBV6-2 or TRBV6-3 to TRBJ2-7; 7 bases are shared with TRBD1. The sample comprised peripheral blood. CDR3 residues: CASSPARTGYYEQYF. The DNA for the CDR3 is TGTGCCAGCAGTCCAGCCCGGACAGGTTACTACGAGCAGTACTTC.